This T cell receptor beta chain is from a study of cytomegalovirus exposure and HLA in healthy donors. As for the study in general: Among the 370 or so donors who were genotyped, roughly 86% fell in the genetic ancestry cluster that is associated with self-reported Caucasian donors.

This PCR relied on a set of 60 Vbeta primers and 13 Jbeta primers. Data came from immunoSEQ multiplex PCR; TCRdb stores just in-frame clones and leaves some out. The table lists 60,000 to 80,000 clones, about 78% of them singletons. The CDR3 sequence is 16 residues long. V dropped 4 bases and J dropped 6 bases, with 19 bases sitting between them. CDR1 and CDR2 (germline): MNHNS, SASEGT. The chain is built from TRBV6-1 and TRBJ2-4, with a weak D call TRBD2 (5 bases). The sample consisted of PBMCs. The TCR sequence derives from a girl aged 10 to 17 in good health and CMV-seropositive. CDR3 nucleotides: TGTGCCAGCAGTGCGGTTTCCGGAGGCTTCACAAACATTCAGTACTTC. Encoded protein: CASSAVSGGFTNIQYF.